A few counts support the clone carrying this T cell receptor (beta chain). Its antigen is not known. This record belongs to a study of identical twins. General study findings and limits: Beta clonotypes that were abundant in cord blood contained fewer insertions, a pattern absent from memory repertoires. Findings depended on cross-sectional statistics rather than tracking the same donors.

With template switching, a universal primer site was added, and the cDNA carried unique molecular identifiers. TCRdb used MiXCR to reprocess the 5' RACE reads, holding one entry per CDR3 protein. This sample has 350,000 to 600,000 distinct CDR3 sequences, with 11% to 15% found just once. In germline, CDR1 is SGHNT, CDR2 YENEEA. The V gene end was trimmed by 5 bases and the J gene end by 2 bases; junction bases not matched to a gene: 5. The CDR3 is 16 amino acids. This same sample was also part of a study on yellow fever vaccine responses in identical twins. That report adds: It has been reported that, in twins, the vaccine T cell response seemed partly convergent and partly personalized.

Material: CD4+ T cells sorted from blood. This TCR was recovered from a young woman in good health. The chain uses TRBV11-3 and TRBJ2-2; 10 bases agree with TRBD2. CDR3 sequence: CASSPASGGNTGELFF. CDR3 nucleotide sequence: TGTGCCAGCAGCCCGGCTAGCGGGGGTAACACCGGGGAGCTGTTTTTT.